This T cell receptor beta chain was recovered during a study of T cells after yellow fever vaccination. Study at large: Fractions low in cell number were prepared with SMART-Seq v4 Ultra Low Input. General study findings and limits: Re-detected after boosting: most primary clones, 96% of CD4 and about 89% of CD8.

By 5'RACE template switching, TCR cDNA was produced, with a universal primer site and UMIs added in the process. TCRdb itself ran the 5' RACE reads through MiXCR, one entry per CDR3 protein. Of some 320,000 distinct CDR3 sequences listed, about 10% were seen once; the top ten hold 2.5% to 4%. The V end was cut by 0 bases, the J end by 2 bases, with 9 bases between. The V gene's germline CDR1 is LGHNA and CDR2 YSLEER. The CDR3 extends over 15 amino acids. As to this clonotype: Antigen specificity is unknown.

The sequence derives from a man between 18 and 29 years old who received the YFV17D yellow fever vaccine. The material was CD4+ T cells sorted from PBMCs, obtained 45 days after the yellow fever booster vaccination. The V and J genes are TRBV4-3 and TRBJ2-3; D is unresolved. The CDR3 loop is CASSQELSHTDTQYF. The CDR3 DNA sequence: TGCGCCAGCAGCCAAGAGCTCAGCCACACAGATACGCAGTATTTT.